Listed below are T cell receptor beta chains from one sample, sequenced in a study of blood T cell repertoires in COVID-19. Profiled with immunoSEQ multiplex PCR; TCRdb holds only in-frame clones, not every one. This sample has approximately 170,000 clones; approximately 87% occur once, and the top ten carry 3.5% to 5%. What was sequenced was PBMCs or T cells enriched from blood (not recorded which). These receptors were obtained from a woman aged 50 to 65 who had recovered from COVID-19. Each CDR3 is given with its conserved first and last residue. The D gene is left open where the match is weak. Rows may omit the clone size; those that give it use once, few, many or a size class.

TRBV6-2/TRBV6-3,NA,NA,TRBJ1-1,CASSFQGSAEAFF,TGTGCCAGCAGTTTTCAGGGCTCGGCTGAAGCTTTCTTT
TRBV11-2,NA,TRBD1,TRBJ1-2,CASSSGDRGYGYTF,TGTGCCAGCAGCTCAGGGGACAGGGGCTATGGCTACACCTTC
TRBV9,NA,NA,TRBJ1-1,CASSVGGQNTEAFF,TGTGCCAGCAGCGTTGGGGGCCAAAACACTGAAGCTTTCTTT
TRBV7-2,NA,NA,TRBJ1-6,CAVGPGDNSPLHF,TGTGCCGTGGGTCCAGGGGATAATTCACCCCTCCACTTT
TRBV30,few,NA,TRBJ1-2,CAWSIGAGYGYTF,TGTGCCTGGAGTATTGGAGCGGGCTATGGCTACACCTTC
TRBV11-2,NA,TRBD2,TRBJ2-3,CASSLTQGREGDTQYF,TGTGCCAGCAGCTTAACCCAAGGGAGGGAGGGGGATACGCAGTATTTT
TRBV6-5,NA,TRBD1,TRBJ1-5,CASSYSGQGRQPQHF,TGTGCCAGCAGTTACTCCGGACAGGGAAGACAGCCCCAGCATTTT
TRBV6-5,NA,NA,TRBJ2-3,CASSGLAGTDTQYF,TGTGCCAGCTCAGGGTTAGCGGGCACAGATACGCAGTATTTT
TRBV7-2,NA,NA,TRBJ2-1,CASIGEPSYNEQFF,TGTGCCAGCATCGGGGAACCGTCCTACAATGAGCAGTTCTTC
TRBV2,NA,NA,TRBJ1-3,CASTWSSSGNTIYF,TGTGCCAGCACTTGGAGCAGCTCTGGAAACACCATATATTTT
TRBV11-2,NA,NA,TRBJ2-5,CASSRTRQETQYF,TGTGCCAGCAGCCGAACTAGACAAGAGACCCAGTACTTC
TRBV7-9,once,NA,TRBJ1-1,CASSKGDKSVAFF,TGTGCCAGCAGCAAGGGAGATAAGAGTGTAGCTTTCTTT
TRBV6-5,NA,NA,TRBJ1-2,CASSYSSGEGYTF,TGTGCCAGCAGTTACTCATCAGGTGAAGGCTACACCTTC
TRBV27,NA,NA,TRBJ1-6,CASSWAFNSPLHF,TGTGCCAGCAGTTGGGCCTTTAATTCACCCCTCCACTTT
TRBV28,NA,TRBD1,TRBJ2-5,CASSLGTGAQETQYF,TGTGCCAGCAGCCTAGGGACAGGGGCCCAAGAGACCCAGTACTTC
TRBV18,once,TRBD2,TRBJ2-1,CASSRAGDQFF,TGTGCCAGCTCACGTGCGGGGGACCAGTTCTTC
TRBV12-3/TRBV12-4,once,NA,TRBJ2-3,CASSAGTDTQYF,TGTGCCAGCAGCGCCGGTACAGATACGCAGTATTTT
TRBV11-3,NA,NA,TRBJ1-2,CAVGRTNYGYTF,TGTGCCGTGGGGAGGACTAACTATGGCTACACCTTC
TRBV28,NA,NA,TRBJ1-6,CASSLRGPNSPLHF,TGTGCCAGCAGTTTAAGGGGTCCCAATTCACCCCTCCACTTT
TRBV25-1,NA,TRBD1,TRBJ1-6,CASSPRTGSSSPLHF,TGTGCCAGCAGTCCGAGGACAGGCTCAAGTTCACCCCTCCACTTT
TRBV27,NA,TRBD1,TRBJ1-3,CASKFLDREPNTIYF,TGTGCCAGCAAATTCCTGGACAGGGAGCCAAACACCATATATTTT
TRBV2,NA,TRBD1,TRBJ2-5,CASSTLPGQTQETQYF,TGTGCCAGCAGTACACTCCCGGGACAGACCCAAGAGACCCAGTACTTC
TRBV4-1,NA,NA,TRBJ1-3,CASSQDLASGNTIYF,TGCGCCAGCAGCCAAGACTTAGCCTCTGGAAACACCATATATTTT
TRBV3-1/TRBV3-2,NA,TRBD2,TRBJ2-3,CASSQEIRVAGTRGDTQYF,TGTGCCAGCAGCCAAGAGATAAGGGTAGCGGGGACCAGGGGAGATACGCAGTATTTT
TRBV7-3,few,TRBD1,TRBJ1-2,CASSPGQAYGYTF,TGTGCCAGCAGCCCCGGACAGGCCTATGGCTACACCTTC
TRBV7-6,NA,NA,TRBJ1-6,CASSDPGVGNSPLHF,TGTGCCAGCAGCGACCCGGGGGTGGGAAATTCACCCCTCCACTTT
TRBV6-2/TRBV6-3,NA,TRBD1,TRBJ2-5,CASSWTGAETQYF,TGTGCCAGCAGTTGGACAGGGGCTGAGACCCAGTACTTC